Each of the 21 T cell receptor beta chains below was sequenced from the same sample in a study of Ad26.COV2.S vaccination and SARS-CoV-2 variants. Some clones are missing from TCRdb's copy, which holds only in-frame ones; the method was immunoSEQ multiplex PCR. The data hold about 460,000 clones, with around 89% observed a single time. Stated treatment: around 19 received Ad26.COV2.S at low or high dose, single or two shots; 5 received placebo; per-sample allocation not given. The study sampled participants on day 63 after the first vaccine or placebo injection. This sample comprised peripheral blood, obtained in a trial of Ad26.COV2.S vaccine versus placebo. All receptors come from a person between 18 and 65 years old who received the Ad26.COV2.S COVID-19 vaccine or a placebo.

This clone has just one count. The genes are TRBV27 and TRBJ2-7; possible D gene TRBD2, 5 bases. CDR1 is MNHEY and CDR2 is SMNVEV in the germline V gene (reference sequence). Trimming removed 5 bases at V and 4 bases at J, with 12 bases between. This CDR3 is 13 amino acids long. The CDR3 nucleotides read TGTGCCAGCAGTCTCGGACTCCTTTACGAGCAGTACTTC. As protein: CASSLGLLYEQYF.

The gene calls are TRBV27 and TRBJ2-1; D could derive from TRBD1 or TRBD2 (5 bases each). The CDR3 is made up of 16 amino acids. The V end lost 2 bases, the J end lost 6 bases, and 17 bases lay between the germline ends. Germline V gene lookup returns CDR1 MNHEY and CDR2 SMNVEV (reference sequence). CDR3 nucleotides: TGTGCCAGCAGTTTACACTTCGGGGCAGCCGGCAATGAGCAGTTCTTC. As protein: CASSLHFGAAGNEQFF.

V gene TRBV5-1 combines with J gene TRBJ2-3; tentative D call: TRBD1 (5 bases). Trimming shortened V by 6 bases and J by 0 bases, and 8 bases separated the two germline ends. The germline V gene encodes CDR1 SGHRS and CDR2 YFSETQ. CDR3 length equals 13 residues. The CDR3 coding sequence is TGCGCCAGCATTGGGGCAAGCACAGATACGCAGTATTTT. Encoded protein: CASIGASTDTQYF.

The V call is TRBV7-2, the J call TRBJ1-5, with a weak D call TRBD1 (6 bases). Looked up from germline, CDR1 is SGHTA and CDR2 is FQGNSA. Trimming cost V 2 bases and J 6 bases, with 17 bases left between them. The CDR3 has 16 amino acids. CDR3 sequence (DNA): TGTGCCAGCAGCTTACTGGGACCAATCAGGGGTCAGCCCCAGCATTTT. Translating gives CASSLLGPIRGQPQHF. The full variable domain, in which reference TRBV7-2 and TRBJ1-5 provide the parts outside the CDR3, is GAGVSQSPSNKVTEKGKDVELRCDPISGHTALYWYRQSLGQGLEFLIYFQGNSAPDKSGLPSDRFSAERTGGSVSTLTIQRTQQEDSAVYLCASSLLGPIRGQPQHFGDGTRLSIL.

The J gene is TRBJ2-1, the V gene TRBV5-1; D unclear. Germline V CDR1 and CDR2: SGHRS, YFSETQ. V lost 7 bases and J 8 bases, leaving 22 bases between the germline ends. This CDR3 has 15 residues. The CDR3 bases are TGCGCCAGCCAGTCTGCTCCTGCTACCGTCGATGAGCAGTTCTTC. Translated, it gives CASQSAPATVDEQFF.

The rearrangement links TRBV11-2 to TRBJ2-7; possible D gene TRBD2, 7 bases. The CDR3 consists of 16 residues. Germline assignment: CDR1 SGHAT and CDR2 FQNNGV. V was trimmed by 4 bases and J by 3 bases, leaving 19 bases between them. CDR3 bases: TGTGCCAGCAGCTCGATCGGGGGCGGGAGTCTCTACGAGCAGTACTTC. It specifies CASSSIGGGSLYEQYF.

The rearrangement links TRBV6-4 to TRBJ2-1; 8 bases are shared with TRBD2. The CDR3 totals 15 residues. Germline V gene lookup returns CDR1 MRHNA and CDR2 SNTAGT. Trimming at V came to 3 bases and at J to 1 base, leaving 2 bases not matched to a gene. CDR3 DNA: TGTGCCAGCAGTGATCGGGGGGGGTCCTACAATGAGCAGTTCTTC. It is translated as CASSDRGGSYNEQFF.

Of note for this clone: Other nucleotide sequences from this sample produce the same CDR3. This chain uses TRBV19 with TRBJ1-5, with D perhaps matching TRBD1 (6 bases). The CDR3 has 16 amino acids. CDR1 is LNHDA and CDR2 is SQIVND in the germline V gene (reference sequence). With 2 bases removed from V and 0 bases from J, the gap between germline ends came to 11 bases. For the CDR3, the DNA is TGTGCCAGTAGTATAAGGGGGAGGCGTAGCAATCAGCCCCAGCATTTT. This sequence encodes CASSIRGRRSNQPQHF.

A remark on this clone: This sample also contains other DNA sequences that code for the same CDR3. The chain uses TRBV18 and TRBJ1-1; the D is unclear. The CDR3 spans 13 residues. V was clipped by 3 bases and J by 1 base, with 6 bases between them. From germline, CDR1 is KGHSH and CDR2 LQKENI. CDR3 amino acids: CASSPSQNTEAFF. The CDR3 DNA reads TGTGCCAGCTCACCTTCCCAGAACACTGAAGCTTTCTTT.

This clone has just one count. This CDR3 reads CASSLGTRGTDTQYF. CDR3 nucleotides: TGTGCCAGCAGCTTAGGGACCAGGGGGACAGATACGCAGTATTTT. The J gene is TRBJ2-3, the V gene TRBV7-3, with 7 bases aligning to TRBD1. The germline gives CDR1 SGHTA, CDR2 FQGTGA. The V gene end was trimmed by 2 bases and the J gene end by 3 bases; junction bases not matched to a gene: 5. This CDR3 has 15 amino acids. The variable domain in full, with the rest retrieved from reference TRBV7-3 and TRBJ2-3, is GAGVSQTPSNKVTEKGKYVELRCDPISGHTALYWYRQSLGQGPEFLIYFQGTGAADDSGLPNDRFFAVRPEGSVSTLKIQRTERGDSAVYLCASSLGTRGTDTQYFGPGTRLTVL.

The chain is built from TRBV6-5 and TRBJ2-1; TRBD2 agrees at 11 bases. CDR3 size: 14 residues. The trim removed 8 bases at V and 15 bases at J, leaving 15 bases unmatched. Looked up from germline, CDR1 is MNHEY and CDR2 is SVGAGI. CDR3 residues: CASLTSGRGSMLFF. The CDR3, as DNA: TGTGCCAGCCTTACTAGCGGGAGAGGATCAATGCTGTTCTTC.

The chain couples TRBV29-1 to TRBJ2-7; D is perhaps TRBD2 (7 bases). The CDR3 runs to 15 residues. Germline loops: CDR1 SQVTM, CDR2 ANQGSEA. Between the trimmed V and J ends, which lost 6 bases and 2 bases, there was a span of 20 bases. This CDR3 reads CSVLPSAGAAYEQYF. CDR3 DNA sequence: TGCAGCGTGCTTCCTTCCGCGGGGGCGGCCTACGAGCAGTACTTC.

The rearrangement uses TRBV11-2 and TRBJ1-1; TRBD1 might be the D (6 bases). CDR3 length: 16 residues. Deletions cut 5 bases from V and 0 bases from J, with 16 bases between. CDR1 and CDR2 from the germline V gene are SGHAT and FQNNGV. CDR3 nucleotides: TGTGCCAGCAGCCCGTATACCGGGACAATGAACACTGAAGCTTTCTTT. This codes for CASSPYTGTMNTEAFF.

This chain links TRBV19 with TRBJ2-1, with 10 positions matching TRBD2. Germline V gene lookup returns CDR1 LNHDA and CDR2 SQIVND (reference sequence). This CDR3 comprises 13 residues. In DNA form, the CDR3 reads TGTGCGTCAGCTAGCGGGGGCTACAATGAGCAGTTCTTC. This codes for CASASGGYNEQFF.

The rearrangement uses TRBV12-3 or TRBV12-4 and TRBJ2-5, with D unresolved. Deletions cut 2 bases from V and 7 bases from J, with 11 bases between. The CDR3 totals 13 residues. CDR3 DNA: TGTGCCAGCAGTTTAAGGGATTTCGGGACCCAGTACTTC. It codes for CASSLRDFGTQYF.

This chain connects TRBV21-1 to TRBJ2-3; the D call TRBD2 from the table was never checked on the DNA. TRBV21-1 is marked as a pseudogene. The CDR3 is made up of 20 amino acids. CDR3 nucleotides: TGTGCCAGCAGCGGGTCCCCGGGACTAGCGGGAGAGGTTTGGACAGATACGCAGTATTTT. This encodes CASSGSPGLAGEVWTDTQYF.

This chain connects TRBV28 to TRBJ1-2; TRBD1 aligns across 8 bases. The CDR3 spans 16 residues. The V gene's germline CDR1 is MDHEN and CDR2 SYDVKM. The V gene end was trimmed by 7 bases and the J gene end by 5 bases; junction bases not matched to a gene: 15. CDR3 DNA: TGTGCCAGCACCGGGGCAGGGGGCGCGACTTTTTATGGCTACACCTTC. Translating it yields CASTGAGGATFYGYTF.

V is TRBV28 and J is TRBJ1-4, with D possibly matching TRBD1 (6 bases). The CDR3 runs 16 residues. V was shortened by 5 bases and J by 8 bases, with 21 bases between the two germline ends. Germline V lookup: CDR1 MDHEN, CDR2 SYDVKM. CDR3 residues: CASSKTQGGFREKLFF. Here the CDR3 DNA reads TGTGCCAGCAGTAAGACTCAAGGGGGATTTCGGGAAAAACTGTTTTTT.

V is TRBV5-1 and J is TRBJ1-5; D is uncertain. This CDR3 contains 13 residues. In germline, CDR1 is SGHRS, CDR2 YFSETQ. The germline V and J ends were trimmed by 0 bases and 5 bases, with 6 bases remaining between them. Here the CDR3 reads CASSLEGHQPQHF. As DNA, the CDR3 is TGCGCCAGCAGCTTGGAAGGACATCAGCCCCAGCATTTT.

V gene TRBV11-2 combines with J gene TRBJ2-3; the D is unclear. V was trimmed by 1 base and J by 0 bases, leaving 5 bases between them. Germline assignment: CDR1 SGHAT and CDR2 FQNNGV. CDR3 length: 14 amino acids. CDR3 sequence: CASSLGWSTDTQYF. The CDR3 DNA follows: TGTGCCAGCAGCTTAGGGTGGAGCACAGATACGCAGTATTTT. Combining the CDR3 with reference TRBV11-2 and TRBJ2-3 gives the whole variable domain EAGVAQSPRYKIIEKRQSVAFWCNPISGHATLYWYQQILGQGPKLLIQFQNNGVVDDSQLPKDRFSAERLKGVDSTLKIQPAKLEDSAVYLCASSLGWSTDTQYFGPGTRLTVL.

This sequence joins TRBV21-1 and TRBJ1-1. TRBV21-1 is designated a pseudogene. The CDR3 spans 15 residues. The CDR3 loop reads CASSKAPQTNTEAFF. Written as DNA, the CDR3 is TGTGCCAGCAGCAAAGCGCCCCAGACTAACACTGAAGCTTTCTTT.